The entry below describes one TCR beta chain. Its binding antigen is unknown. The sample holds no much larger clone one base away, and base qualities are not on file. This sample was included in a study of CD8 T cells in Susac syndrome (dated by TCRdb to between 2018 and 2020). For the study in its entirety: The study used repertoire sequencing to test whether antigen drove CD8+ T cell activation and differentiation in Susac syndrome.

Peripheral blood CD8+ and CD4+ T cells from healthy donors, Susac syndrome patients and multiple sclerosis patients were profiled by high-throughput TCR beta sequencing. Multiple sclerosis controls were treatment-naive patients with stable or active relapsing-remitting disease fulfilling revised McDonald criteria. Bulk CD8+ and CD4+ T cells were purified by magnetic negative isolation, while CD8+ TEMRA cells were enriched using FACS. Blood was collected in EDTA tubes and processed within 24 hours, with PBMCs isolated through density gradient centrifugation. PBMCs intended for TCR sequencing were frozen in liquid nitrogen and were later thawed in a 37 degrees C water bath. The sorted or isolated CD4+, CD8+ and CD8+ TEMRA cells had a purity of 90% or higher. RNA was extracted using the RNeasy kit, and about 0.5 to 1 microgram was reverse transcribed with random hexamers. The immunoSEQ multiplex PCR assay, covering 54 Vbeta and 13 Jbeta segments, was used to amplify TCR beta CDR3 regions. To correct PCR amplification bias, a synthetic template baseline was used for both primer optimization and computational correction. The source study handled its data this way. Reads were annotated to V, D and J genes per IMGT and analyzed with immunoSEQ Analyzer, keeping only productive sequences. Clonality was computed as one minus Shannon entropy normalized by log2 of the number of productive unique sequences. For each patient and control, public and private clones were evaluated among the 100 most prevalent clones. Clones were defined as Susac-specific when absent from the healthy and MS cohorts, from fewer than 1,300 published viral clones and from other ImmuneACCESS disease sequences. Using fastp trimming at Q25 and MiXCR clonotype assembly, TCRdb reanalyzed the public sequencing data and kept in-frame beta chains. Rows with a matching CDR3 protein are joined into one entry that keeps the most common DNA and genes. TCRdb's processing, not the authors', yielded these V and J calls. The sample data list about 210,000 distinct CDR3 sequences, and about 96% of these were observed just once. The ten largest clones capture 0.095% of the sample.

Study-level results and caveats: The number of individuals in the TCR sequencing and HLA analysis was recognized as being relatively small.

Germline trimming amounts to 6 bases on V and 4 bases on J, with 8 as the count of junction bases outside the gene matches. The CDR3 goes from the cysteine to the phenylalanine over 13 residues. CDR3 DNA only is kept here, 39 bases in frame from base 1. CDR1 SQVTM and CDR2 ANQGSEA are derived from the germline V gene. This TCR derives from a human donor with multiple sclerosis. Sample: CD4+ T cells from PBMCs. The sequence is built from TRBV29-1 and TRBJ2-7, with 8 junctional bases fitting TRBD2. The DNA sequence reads TGCAGCGTCCCGGGACTAGGGGGATACGAGCAGTACTTC. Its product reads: CSVPGLGGYEQYF.